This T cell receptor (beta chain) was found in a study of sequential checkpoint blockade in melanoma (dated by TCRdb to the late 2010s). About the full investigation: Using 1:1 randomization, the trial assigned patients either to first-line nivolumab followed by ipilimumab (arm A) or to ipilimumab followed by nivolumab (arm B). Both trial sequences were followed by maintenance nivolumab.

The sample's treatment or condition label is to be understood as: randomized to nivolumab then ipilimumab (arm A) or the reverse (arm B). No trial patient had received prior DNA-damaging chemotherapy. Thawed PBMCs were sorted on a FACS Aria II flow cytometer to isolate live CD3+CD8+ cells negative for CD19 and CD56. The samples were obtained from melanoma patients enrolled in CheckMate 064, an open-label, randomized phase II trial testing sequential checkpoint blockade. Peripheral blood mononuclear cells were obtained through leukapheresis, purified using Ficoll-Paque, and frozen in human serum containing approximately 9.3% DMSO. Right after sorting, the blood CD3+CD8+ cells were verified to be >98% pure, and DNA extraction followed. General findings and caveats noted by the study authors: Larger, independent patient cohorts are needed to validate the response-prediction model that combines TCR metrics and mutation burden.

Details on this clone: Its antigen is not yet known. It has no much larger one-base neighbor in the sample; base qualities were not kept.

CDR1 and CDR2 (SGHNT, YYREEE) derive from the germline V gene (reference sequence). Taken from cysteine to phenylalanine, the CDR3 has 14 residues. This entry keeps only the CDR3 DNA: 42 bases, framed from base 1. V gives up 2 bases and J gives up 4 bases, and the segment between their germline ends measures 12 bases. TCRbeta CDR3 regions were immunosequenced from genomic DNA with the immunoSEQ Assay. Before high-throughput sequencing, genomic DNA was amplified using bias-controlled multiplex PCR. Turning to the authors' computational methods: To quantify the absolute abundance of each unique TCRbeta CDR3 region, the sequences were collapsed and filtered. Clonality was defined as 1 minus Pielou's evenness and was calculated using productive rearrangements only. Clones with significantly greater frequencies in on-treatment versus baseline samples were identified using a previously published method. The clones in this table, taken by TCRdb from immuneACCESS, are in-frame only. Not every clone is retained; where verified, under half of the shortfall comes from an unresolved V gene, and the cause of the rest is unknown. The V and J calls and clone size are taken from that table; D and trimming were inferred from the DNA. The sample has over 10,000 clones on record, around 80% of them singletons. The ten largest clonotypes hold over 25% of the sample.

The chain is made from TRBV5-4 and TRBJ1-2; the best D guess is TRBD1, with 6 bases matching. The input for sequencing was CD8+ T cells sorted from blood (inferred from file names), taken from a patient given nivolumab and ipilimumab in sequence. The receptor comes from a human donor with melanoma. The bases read TGTGCCAGCAGCTTCCGAGGGGGTACCTATGGCTACACCTTC. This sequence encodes CASSFRGGTYGYTF.